This T cell receptor beta chain emerged from a study of shared clonotypes between healthy human individuals. Overall study: Samples came from a couple of female and three male donors aged 18 to 49.

Germline CDR1 reads MDHEN; CDR2 reads SYDVKM. CDR3 length equals 16 residues. The germline V and J ends were trimmed by 8 bases and 2 bases, with 22 bases remaining between them. With regard to this clone: Antigen specificity is unknown.

Positive CCR7 selection of CD45RO-negative cells yielded the naive CD8 cells, and terminally differentiated effector memory CD45RA+ cells were excluded. Study-level findings and limits: The study's rarefaction showed incomplete sorted-subset sequencing despite large depth.

Libraries were prepared by immunoSEQ multiplex PCR; TCRdb keeps only in-frame clonotypes and omits some of them. The sample has more than 550,000 clones; about 90% are singletons. The sample was naive CD8+ T cells sorted from blood. This clonotype was sampled from a man aged 25-45 years in good health. The chain uses TRBV28 and TRBJ2-7; weak D call: TRBD2 (5 bases). CDR3 nucleotides: TGTGCCAGCTCACCGACGAGCCCGGGAACAACCTACGAGCAGTACTTC. Encoded protein: CASSPTSPGTTYEQYF.